This T cell receptor beta chain was observed in a study of a mutant IDH1 vaccine in newly diagnosed glioma. Background on the study: Patients were pretreated with radiotherapy, temozolomide, or both, mostly both.

The study's findings and limits: Among all patients, vaccine-induced immune responses occurred in around 93%.

Concerning this clone: What it binds is unknown.

Repertoires were generated with immunoSEQ multiplex PCR, while TCRdb's copy carries only in-frame clones and drops some. The table shows roughly 84,000 clones, with about 80% occurring only once. The time point denotes: baseline, week 1 (first vaccination visit). Treatment described: pre-vaccination baseline after standard-of-care therapy. Each astrocytoma in the donors was new, WHO grade 3 or 4, IDH1-mutant and ATRX-lost. This CDR3 contains 13 residues. The V and J ends lost 6 bases and 10 bases, in that order; junction bases with no gene match: 3. Germline V lookup: CDR1 MNHNS, CDR2 SASEGT. The sample here was PBMCs, taken from a glioma patient treated with radiotherapy, temozolomide or both. This clonotype originated in a man aged 35 to 55 with glioma. Some clones in this sample may be carry-over from other donors' samples. The chain recombines TRBV6-1 with TRBJ2-1, with TRBD2 matching 13 bases. This chain's CDR3 is CASRLAGGREQFF. The CDR3 nucleotides are TGTGCCAGCAGACTAGCGGGGGGGCGGGAGCAGTTCTTC.